These 6 T cell receptor beta chains originate from one sample sequenced in a study of cytomegalovirus exposure and HLA in healthy donors. PCR primers comprised 60 Vbeta and 13 Jbeta primers. Using immunoSEQ multiplex PCR, the repertoire was profiled, and TCRdb retains in-frame clones only, with some absent. In the table there are 150,000 to 200,000 clones, about 70% of which are singletons. Sequencing was carried out using PBMCs. All receptors come from a young man in good health and CMV-seropositive.

The CDR3 loop is CASSWDSLNSPLHF. The CDR3 nucleotides are TGTGCCAGCAGCTGGGACAGCCTTAATTCACCCCTCCACTTT. The chain recombines TRBV7-8 with TRBJ1-6; TRBD1 aligns across 7 bases. Germline CDR1 and CDR2: SGHVS and FQNEAQ. The J segment lost 6 bases and the V segment lost 4 bases, leaving 3 bases of the junction unmatched. The CDR3 totals 14 residues.

The chain couples TRBV14 to TRBJ2-7; the match to TRBD2 covers 8 bases. The germline V gene encodes CDR1 SGHDN and CDR2 FVKESK. V was pared by 9 bases and J by 10 bases, with 14 bases of the junction left unmatched. This CDR3 contains 13 residues. CDR3: CASRTREGLEQYF. CDR3 nucleotides: TGTGCCAGTAGGACTCGGGAGGGTTTGGAACAGTACTTC. The full variable domain, in which reference TRBV14 and TRBJ2-7 provide the parts outside the CDR3, is EAGVTQFPSHSVIEKGQTVTLRCDPISGHDNLYWYRRVMGKEIKFLLHFVKESKQDESGMPNNRFLAERTGGTYSTLKVQPAELEDSGVYFCASRTREGLEQYFGPGTRLTVT.

The genes are TRBV23-1 and TRBJ1-1; no clear D gene. TRBV23-1 is given ORF status, its function remaining uncertain. The CDR3 is 15 residues long. V was cut by 4 bases and J by 1 base, with 13 bases left in between. The chain's CDR3 is CASSLKEGENTEAFF. CDR3 DNA: TGCGCCAGCAGTCTCAAAGAGGGCGAGAACACTGAAGCTTTCTTT.

The chain joins TRBV11-2 to TRBJ1-1; 7 nucleotides line up with TRBD1. Germline V lookup: CDR1 SGHAT, CDR2 FQNNGV. Trimming took 5 bases from V and 2 from J; bases not matched to a gene: 8. The CDR3 loop spans 15 amino acids. The CDR3 region has the DNA TGTGCCAGCAGCCACGTTGGGGACAGAAACACTGAAGCTTTCTTT. Protein product: CASSHVGDRNTEAFF.

This clone was seen a handful of times. The chain couples TRBV5-1 to TRBJ2-1; D might be TRBD2 (6 bases). Trimming took 1 base from V and 4 from J, leaving 12 bases between them. The germline CDR1 and CDR2 sequences are SGHRS and YFSETQ. The CDR3 loop spans 15 amino acids. CDR3 in amino acids: CASSLTGVGYNEQFF. CDR3 DNA sequence: TGCGCCAGCAGCTTGACGGGGGTGGGTTACAATGAGCAGTTCTTC.

The chain joins TRBV15 to TRBJ2-3; 8 bases agree with TRBD1. The CDR3 has 14 residues. V was pared by 0 bases and J by 11 bases, with 7 bases of the junction left unmatched. Germline V gene sequence: CDR1 LNHNV, CDR2 YYDKDF (reference sequence). Here the CDR3 reads CATSRDRGQGGQYF. The CDR3 coding sequence is TGTGCCACCAGCAGAGATAGAGGACAGGGTGGGCAGTATTTT.